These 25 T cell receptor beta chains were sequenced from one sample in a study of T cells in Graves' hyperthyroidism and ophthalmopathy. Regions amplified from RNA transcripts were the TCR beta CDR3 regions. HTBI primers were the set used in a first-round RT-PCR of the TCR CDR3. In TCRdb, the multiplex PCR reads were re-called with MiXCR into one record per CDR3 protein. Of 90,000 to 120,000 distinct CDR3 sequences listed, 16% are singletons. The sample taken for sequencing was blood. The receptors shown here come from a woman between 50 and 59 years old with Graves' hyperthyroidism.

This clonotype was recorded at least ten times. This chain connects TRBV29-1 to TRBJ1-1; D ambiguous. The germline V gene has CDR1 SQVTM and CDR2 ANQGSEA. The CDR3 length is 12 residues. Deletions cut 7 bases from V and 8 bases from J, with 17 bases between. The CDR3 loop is CSGLGSPPEAFF. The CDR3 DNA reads TGCAGCGGGCTGGGATCCCCTCCGGAAGCTTTCTTT.

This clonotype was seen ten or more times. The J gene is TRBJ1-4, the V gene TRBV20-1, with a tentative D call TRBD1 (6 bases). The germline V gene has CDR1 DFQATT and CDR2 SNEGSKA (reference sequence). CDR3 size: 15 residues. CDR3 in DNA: TGCTCCTTACGAGGGGGGCAGGCGACTAATGAAAAACTGTTTTTT. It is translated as CSLRGGQATNEKLFF.

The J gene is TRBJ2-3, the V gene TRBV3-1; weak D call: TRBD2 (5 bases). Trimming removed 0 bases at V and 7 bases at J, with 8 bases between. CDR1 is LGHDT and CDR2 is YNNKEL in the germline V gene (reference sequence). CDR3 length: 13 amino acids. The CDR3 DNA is TGTGCCAGCAGCCAAGATGCGGGTAATACGCAGTATTTT. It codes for CASSQDAGNTQYF.

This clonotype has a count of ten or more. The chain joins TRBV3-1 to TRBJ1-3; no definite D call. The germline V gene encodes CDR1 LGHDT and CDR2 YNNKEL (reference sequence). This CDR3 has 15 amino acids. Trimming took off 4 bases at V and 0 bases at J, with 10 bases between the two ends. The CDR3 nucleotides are TGTGCCAGCAGCCGAAGCACAATCTCTGGAAACACCATATATTTT. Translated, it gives CASSRSTISGNTIYF.

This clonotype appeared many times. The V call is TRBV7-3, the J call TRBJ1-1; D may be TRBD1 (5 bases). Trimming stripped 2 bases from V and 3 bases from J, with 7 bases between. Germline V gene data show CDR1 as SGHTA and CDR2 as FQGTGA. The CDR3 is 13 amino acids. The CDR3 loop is CASSLGGHTEAFF. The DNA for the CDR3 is TGTGCCAGCAGCTTAGGGGGACACACTGAAGCTTTCTTT.

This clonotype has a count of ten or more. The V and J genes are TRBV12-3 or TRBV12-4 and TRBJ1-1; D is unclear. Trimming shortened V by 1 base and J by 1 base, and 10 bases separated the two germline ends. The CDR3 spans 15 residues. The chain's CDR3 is CASSLGVSGNTEAFF. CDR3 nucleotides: TGTGCCAGCAGTTTAGGGGTCAGTGGGAACACTGAAGCTTTCTTT.

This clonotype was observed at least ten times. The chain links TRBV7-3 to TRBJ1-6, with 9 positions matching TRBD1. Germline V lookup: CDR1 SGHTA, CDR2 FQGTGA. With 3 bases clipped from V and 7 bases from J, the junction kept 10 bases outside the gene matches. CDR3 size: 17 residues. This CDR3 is CASSLLGQGGVNSPLHF. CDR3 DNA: TGTGCCAGCAGCTTGTTGGGACAGGGCGGGGTAAATTCACCCCTCCACTTT.

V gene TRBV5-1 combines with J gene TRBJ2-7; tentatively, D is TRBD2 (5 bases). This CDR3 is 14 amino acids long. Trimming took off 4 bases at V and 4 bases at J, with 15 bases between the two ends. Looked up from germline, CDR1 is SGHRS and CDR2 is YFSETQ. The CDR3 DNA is TGCGCCAGCAGCCCCGGGCCTACGGGATACGAGCAGTACTTC. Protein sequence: CASSPGPTGYEQYF.

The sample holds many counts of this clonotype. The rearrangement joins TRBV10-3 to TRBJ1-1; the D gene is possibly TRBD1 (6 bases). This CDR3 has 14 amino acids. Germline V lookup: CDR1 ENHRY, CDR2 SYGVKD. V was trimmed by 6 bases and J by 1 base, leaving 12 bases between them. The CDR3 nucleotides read TGTGCCATCAGCGAAACAGGGAGGAACACTGAAGCTTTCTTT. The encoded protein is CAISETGRNTEAFF.

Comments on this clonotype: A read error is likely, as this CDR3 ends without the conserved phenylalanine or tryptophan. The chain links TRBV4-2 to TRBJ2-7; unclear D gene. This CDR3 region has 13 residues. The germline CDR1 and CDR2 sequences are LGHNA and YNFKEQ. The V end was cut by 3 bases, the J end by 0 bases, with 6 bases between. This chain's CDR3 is CASSHQSSYEQYS. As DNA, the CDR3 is TGTGCCAGCAGCCACCAGTCCTCCTACGAGCAGTACTCC.

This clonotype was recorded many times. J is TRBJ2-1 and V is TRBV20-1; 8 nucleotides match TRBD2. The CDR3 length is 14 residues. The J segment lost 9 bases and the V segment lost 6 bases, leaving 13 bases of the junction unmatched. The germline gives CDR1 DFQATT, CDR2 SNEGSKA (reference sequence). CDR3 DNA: TGCAGTGCAGAAGCGGGAGCGGTGTGGAGTGAGCAGTTCTTC. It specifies CSAEAGAVWSEQFF.

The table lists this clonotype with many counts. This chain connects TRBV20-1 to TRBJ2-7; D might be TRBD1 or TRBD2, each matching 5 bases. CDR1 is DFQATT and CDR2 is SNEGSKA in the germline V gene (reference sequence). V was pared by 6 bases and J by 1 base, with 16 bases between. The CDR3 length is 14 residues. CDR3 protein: CSAPRWDQSYEQYF. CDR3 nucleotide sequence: TGCAGTGCCCCCCGCTGGGACCAATCCTACGAGCAGTACTTC.

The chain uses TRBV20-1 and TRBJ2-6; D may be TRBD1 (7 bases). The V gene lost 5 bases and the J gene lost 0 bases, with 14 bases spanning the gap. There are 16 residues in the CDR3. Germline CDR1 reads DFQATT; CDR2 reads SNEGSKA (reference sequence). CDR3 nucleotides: TGCAGTGCTGGAGGGACAGTAACCTCTGGGGCCAACGTCCTGACTTTC. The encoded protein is CSAGGTVTSGANVLTF.

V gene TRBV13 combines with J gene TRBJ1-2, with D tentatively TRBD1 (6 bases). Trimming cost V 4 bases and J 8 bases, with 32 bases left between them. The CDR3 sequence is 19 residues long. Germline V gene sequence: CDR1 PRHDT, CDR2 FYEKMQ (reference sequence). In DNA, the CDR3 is TGTGCCAGCAGCTCCCTGCTAGGGGGGCGCGAGTTCGGGGTGTCGGGCTACACCTTC. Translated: CASSSLLGGREFGVSGYTF.

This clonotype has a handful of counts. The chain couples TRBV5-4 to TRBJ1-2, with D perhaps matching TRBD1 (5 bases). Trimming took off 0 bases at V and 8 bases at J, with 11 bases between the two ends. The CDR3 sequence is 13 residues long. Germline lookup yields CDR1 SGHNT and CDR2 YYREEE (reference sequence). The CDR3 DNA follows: TGTGCCAGCAGCTTGGAGCAGGGAGGAGGCTACACCTTC. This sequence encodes CASSLEQGGGYTF.

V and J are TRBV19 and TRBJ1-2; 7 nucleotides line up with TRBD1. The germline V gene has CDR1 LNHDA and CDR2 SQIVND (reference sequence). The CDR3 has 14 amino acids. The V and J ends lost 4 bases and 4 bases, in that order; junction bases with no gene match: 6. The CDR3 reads CASSNSRDSYGYTF. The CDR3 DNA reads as TGTGCCAGTAGTAACTCCCGGGACAGCTATGGCTACACCTTC. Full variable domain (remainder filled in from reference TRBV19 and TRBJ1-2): DGGITQSPKYLFRKEGQNVTLSCEQNLNHDAMYWYRQDPGQGLRLIYYSQIVNDFQKGDIAEGYSVSREKKESFPLTVTSAQKNPTAFYLCASSNSRDSYGYTFGSGTRLTVV.

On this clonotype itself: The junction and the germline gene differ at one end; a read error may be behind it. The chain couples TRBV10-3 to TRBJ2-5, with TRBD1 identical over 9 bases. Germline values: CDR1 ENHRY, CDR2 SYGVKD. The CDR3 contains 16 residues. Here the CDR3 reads CTISDTATGGKETQYF. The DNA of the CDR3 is TGTACCATCAGTGATACCGCGACAGGGGGAAAAGAGACCCAGTACTTC.

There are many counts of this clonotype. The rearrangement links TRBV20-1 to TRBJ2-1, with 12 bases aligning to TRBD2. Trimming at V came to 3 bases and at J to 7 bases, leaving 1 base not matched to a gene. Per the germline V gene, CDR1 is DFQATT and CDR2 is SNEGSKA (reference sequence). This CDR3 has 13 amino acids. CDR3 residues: CSARTSGGNEQFF. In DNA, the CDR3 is TGCAGTGCTAGGACTAGCGGGGGAAATGAGCAGTTCTTC.

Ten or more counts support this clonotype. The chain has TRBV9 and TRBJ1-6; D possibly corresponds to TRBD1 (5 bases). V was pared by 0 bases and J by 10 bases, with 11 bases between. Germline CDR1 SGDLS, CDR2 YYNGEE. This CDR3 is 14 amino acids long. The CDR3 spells CASSVGGERSPLHF. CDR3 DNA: TGTGCCAGCAGCGTAGGAGGGGAGCGGTCACCCCTCCACTTT.

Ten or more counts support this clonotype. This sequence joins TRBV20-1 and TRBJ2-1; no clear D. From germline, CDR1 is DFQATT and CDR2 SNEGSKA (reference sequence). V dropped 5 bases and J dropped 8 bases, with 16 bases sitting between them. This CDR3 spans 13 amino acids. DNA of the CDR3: TGCAGTGCTCGCGACCGCCCCCTACATGAGCAGTTCTTC. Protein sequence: CSARDRPLHEQFF.

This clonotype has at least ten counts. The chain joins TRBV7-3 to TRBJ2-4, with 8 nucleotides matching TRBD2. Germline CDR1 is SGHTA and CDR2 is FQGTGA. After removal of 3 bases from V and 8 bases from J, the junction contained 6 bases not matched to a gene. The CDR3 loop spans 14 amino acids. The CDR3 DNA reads TGTGCCAGCAGCTTGTCCGGGGGGGGGGACATTCAGTACTTC. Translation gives CASSLSGGGDIQYF.

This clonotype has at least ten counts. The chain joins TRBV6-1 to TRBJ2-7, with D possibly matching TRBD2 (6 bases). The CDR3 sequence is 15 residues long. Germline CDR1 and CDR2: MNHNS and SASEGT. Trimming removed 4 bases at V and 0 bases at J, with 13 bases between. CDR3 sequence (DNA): TGTGCCAGCAGTGGACCAACGGGACTCTCCTACGAGCAGTACGTC. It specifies CASSGPTGLSYEQYV.

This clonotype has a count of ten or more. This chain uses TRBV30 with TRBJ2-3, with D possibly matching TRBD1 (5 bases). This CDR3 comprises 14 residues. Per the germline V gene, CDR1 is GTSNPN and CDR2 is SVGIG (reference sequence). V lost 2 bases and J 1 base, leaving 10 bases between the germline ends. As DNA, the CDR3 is TGTGCCTGGAGTAGGAAGGGGCGCACAGATACGCAGTATTTT. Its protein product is CAWSRKGRTDTQYF.

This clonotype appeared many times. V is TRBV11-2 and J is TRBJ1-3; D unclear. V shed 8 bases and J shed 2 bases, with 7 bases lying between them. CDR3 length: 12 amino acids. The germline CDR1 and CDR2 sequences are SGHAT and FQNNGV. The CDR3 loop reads CASERTGNTIYF. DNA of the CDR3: TGTGCCAGCGAGAGGACTGGAAACACCATATATTTT.

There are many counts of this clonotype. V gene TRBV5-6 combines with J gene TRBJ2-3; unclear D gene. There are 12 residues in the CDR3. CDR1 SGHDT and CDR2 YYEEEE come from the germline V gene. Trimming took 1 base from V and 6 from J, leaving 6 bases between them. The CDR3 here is CASSLRLDTQYF. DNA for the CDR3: TGTGCCAGCAGCTTGCGGTTGGATACGCAGTATTTT.